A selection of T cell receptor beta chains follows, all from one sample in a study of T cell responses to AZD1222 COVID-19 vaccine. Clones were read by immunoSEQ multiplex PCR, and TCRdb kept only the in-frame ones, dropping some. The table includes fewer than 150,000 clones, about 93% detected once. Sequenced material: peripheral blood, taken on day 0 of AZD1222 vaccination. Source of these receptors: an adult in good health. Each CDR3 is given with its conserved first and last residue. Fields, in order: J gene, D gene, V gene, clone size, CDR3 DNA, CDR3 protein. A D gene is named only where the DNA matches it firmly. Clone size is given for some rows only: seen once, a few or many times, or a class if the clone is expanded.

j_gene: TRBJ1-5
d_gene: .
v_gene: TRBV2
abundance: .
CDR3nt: TGTGCCAGCAGTGAAATGGACAGAAACCAGCCCCAGCATTTT
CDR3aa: CASSEMDRNQPQHF

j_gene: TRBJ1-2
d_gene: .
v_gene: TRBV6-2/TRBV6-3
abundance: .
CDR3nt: TGTGCCAGCAGTTACCAGGGTCCCTATGGCTACACCTTC
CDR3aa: CASSYQGPYGYTF

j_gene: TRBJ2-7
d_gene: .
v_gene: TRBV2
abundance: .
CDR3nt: TGTGCCAGCATGCCCTCGGCCGACCACTCCTACGAGCAGTACTTC
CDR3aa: CASMPSADHSYEQYF

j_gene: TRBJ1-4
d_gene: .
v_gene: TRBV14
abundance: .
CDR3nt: TGTGCCAGCAAGCGGACAGACCCAACTAATGAAAAACTGTTTTTT
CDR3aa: CASKRTDPTNEKLFF

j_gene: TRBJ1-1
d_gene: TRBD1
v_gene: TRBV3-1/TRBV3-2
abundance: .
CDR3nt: TGTGCCAGCAGCCCGACAGGGGGGTTGAGGATGGCTTTCTTT
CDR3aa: CASSPTGGLRMAFF

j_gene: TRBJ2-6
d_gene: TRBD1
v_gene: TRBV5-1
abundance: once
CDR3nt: TGCGCCAGCAGCTCAGGGACAGTTAGCTCTGGGGCCAACGTCCTGACTTTC
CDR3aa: CASSSGTVSSGANVLTF

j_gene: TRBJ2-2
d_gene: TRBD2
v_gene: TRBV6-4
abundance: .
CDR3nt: TGTGCCAGCAGTGAAACTAGCGGGAGCTCCGGGGAGCTGTTTTTT
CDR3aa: CASSETSGSSGELFF

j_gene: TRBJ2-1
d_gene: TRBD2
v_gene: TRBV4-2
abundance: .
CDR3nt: TGTGCCAGCAGCCAAGATTCCAGCGGGAGGACACAGTTCTTC
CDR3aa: CASSQDSSGRTQFF

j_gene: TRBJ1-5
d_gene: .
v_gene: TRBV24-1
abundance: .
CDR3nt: TGTGCCACCAGTGACGGGGGATTAGGGCGGCCCCAGCATTTT
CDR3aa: CATSDGGLGRPQHF

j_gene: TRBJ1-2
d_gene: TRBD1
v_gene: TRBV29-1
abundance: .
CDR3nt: TGCAGCGCCATGACAGGGGACTATGGCTACACCTTC
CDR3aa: CSAMTGDYGYTF

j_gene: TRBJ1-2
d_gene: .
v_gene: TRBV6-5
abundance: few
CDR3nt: TGTGCCAGCAACCCGGGGGCGGACTATGGCTACACCTTC
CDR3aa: CASNPGADYGYTF

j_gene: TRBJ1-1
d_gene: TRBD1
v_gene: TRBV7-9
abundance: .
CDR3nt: TGTGCCAGCAGCTTAAGGGGACAGGGGAGGAGAAACACTGAAGCTTTCTTT
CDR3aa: CASSLRGQGRRNTEAFF

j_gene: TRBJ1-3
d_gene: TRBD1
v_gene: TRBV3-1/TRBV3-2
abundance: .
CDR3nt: TGTGCCAGCAGCCTGAACAGGGGGCTGGGGAACACCATATATTTT
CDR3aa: CASSLNRGLGNTIYF

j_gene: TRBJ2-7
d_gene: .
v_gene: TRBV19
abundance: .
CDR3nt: TGTGCCAGTAGTAGTCAGGCCTACGAGCAGTACTTC
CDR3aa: CASSSQAYEQYF

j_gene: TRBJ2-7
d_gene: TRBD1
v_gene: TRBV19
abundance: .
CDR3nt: TGTGCCAGTCGATCGACGGGACAGTACTACGAGCAGTACTTC
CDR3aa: CASRSTGQYYEQYF

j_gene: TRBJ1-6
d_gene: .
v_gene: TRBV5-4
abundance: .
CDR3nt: TGTGCCAGCAGTCTTGGATGGCGTGGCGGTAGCTCCTATAATTCACCCCTCCACTTT
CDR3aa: CASSLGWRGGSSYNSPLHF

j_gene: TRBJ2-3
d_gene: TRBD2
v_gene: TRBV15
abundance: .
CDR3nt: TGTGCCACCAGCAGGGGTAGCGGGAGTGGCACAGATACGCAGTATTTT
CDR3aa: CATSRGSGSGTDTQYF

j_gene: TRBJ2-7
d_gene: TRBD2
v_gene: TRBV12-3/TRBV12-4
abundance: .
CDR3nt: TGTGCCAGCAGTTGGGGGGGAAGCTACGAGCAGTACTTC
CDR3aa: CASSWGGSYEQYF

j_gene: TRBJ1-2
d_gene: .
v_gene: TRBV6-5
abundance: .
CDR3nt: TGTGCCAGCAGTTACTCAGGAGGGGGGGGCTATGGCTACACCTTC
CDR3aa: CASSYSGGGGYGYTF

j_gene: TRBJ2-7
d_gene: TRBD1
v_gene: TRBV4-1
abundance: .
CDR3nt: TGCGCCAGCAGCCAAGGGACCGGGACAGGGGCCTACGAGCAGTACTTC
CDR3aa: CASSQGTGTGAYEQYF

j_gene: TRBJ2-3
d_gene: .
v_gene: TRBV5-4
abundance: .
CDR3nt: TGTGCCAGCAGCGGGGATCCCAGCACAGATACGCAGTATTTT
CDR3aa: CASSGDPSTDTQYF

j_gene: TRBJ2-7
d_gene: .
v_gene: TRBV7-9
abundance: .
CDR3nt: TGTGCCAGCAGCTTAAATGGGGCCGAGCAGTACTTC
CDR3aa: CASSLNGAEQYF

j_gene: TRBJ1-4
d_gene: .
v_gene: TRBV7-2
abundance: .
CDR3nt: TGTGCCAGCAGTCCTCAGGGCCCCCAATCAGGAGAAAAACTGTTTTTT
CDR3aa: CASSPQGPQSGEKLFF

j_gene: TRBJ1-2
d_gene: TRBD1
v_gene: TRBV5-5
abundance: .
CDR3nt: TGTGCCAGCAGCTTGGGGCCCCAAGGACAGGAGTATGGCTACACCTTC
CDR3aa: CASSLGPQGQEYGYTF

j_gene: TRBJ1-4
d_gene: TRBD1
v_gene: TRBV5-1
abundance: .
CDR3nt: TGCGCCAGCAGCTTGGGGGGACAGACTAATGAAAAACTGTTTTTT
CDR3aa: CASSLGGQTNEKLFF

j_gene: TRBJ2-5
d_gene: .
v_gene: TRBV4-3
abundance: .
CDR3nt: TGCGCCAGCAGCCAAGATTTACGAGGGCAAGAGACCCAGTACTTC
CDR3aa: CASSQDLRGQETQYF

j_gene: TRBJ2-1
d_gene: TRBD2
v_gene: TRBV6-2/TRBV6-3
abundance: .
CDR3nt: TGTGCCAGCAGTTACCCCTCCGGACTAGCGGGAGGGACTGAGCAGTTCTTC
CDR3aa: CASSYPSGLAGGTEQFF

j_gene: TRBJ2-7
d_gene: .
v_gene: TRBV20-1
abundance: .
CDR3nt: TGCAGTGCCATAGACAACTACGAGCAGTACTTC
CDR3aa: CSAIDNYEQYF

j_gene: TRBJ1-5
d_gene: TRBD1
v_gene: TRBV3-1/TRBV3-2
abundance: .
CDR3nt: TGTGCCAGCAGCCAGGAAGGACAGGGCAATCAGCCCCAGCATTTT
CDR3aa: CASSQEGQGNQPQHF

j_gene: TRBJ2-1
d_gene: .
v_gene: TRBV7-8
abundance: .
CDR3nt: TGTGCCAGCAGCTTGGGTGGCGGTAACTCCTACAATGAGCAGTTCTTC
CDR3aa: CASSLGGGNSYNEQFF

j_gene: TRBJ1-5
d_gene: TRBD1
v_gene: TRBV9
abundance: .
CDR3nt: TGTGCCAGCAGCGTAACGGACAGGGCCAATCAGCCCCAGCATTTT
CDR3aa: CASSVTDRANQPQHF

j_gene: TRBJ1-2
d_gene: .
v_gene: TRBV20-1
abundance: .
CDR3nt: TGCAGTGCTAGCCCAGGCAGGGGCTACACCTTC
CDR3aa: CSASPGRGYTF

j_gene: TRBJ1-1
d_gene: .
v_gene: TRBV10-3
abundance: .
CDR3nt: TGTGCCATCAGTGAAAGAGGACGGGAGACTGAAGCTTTCTTT
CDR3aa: CAISERGRETEAFF

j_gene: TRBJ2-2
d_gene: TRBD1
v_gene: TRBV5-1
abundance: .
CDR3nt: TGCGCCAGCAGGGGACAGTCGTTCACCGGGGAGCTGTTTTTT
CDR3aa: CASRGQSFTGELFF

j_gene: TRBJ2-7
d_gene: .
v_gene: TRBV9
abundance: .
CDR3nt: TGTGCCAGCAGCGTAAGGGCCGATTCCTACGAGCAGTACTTC
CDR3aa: CASSVRADSYEQYF

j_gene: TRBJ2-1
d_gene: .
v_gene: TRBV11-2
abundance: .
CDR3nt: TGTGCCAGCAGCTTAGTCGGACAGAATGAGCAGTTCTTC
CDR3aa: CASSLVGQNEQFF

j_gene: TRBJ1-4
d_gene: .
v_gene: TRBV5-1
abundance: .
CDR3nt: TGCGCCAGCAGCTCCTGGGACCCTAATGAAAAACTGTTTTTT
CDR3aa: CASSSWDPNEKLFF

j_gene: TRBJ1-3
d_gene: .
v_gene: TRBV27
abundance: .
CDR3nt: TGTGCCAGCAGTTTATCGGCGCAGGGTCCCTCTGGAAACACCATATATTTT
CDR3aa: CASSLSAQGPSGNTIYF

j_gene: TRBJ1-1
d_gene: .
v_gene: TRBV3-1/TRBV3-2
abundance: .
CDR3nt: TGTGCCAGCAGCCAAGATACCGAGCCAGGTCGTGGGGCTTTCTTT
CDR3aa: CASSQDTEPGRGAFF

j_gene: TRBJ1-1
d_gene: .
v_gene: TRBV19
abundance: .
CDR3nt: TGTGCCAGTAGTATACAGGGGTACACTGAAGCTTTCTTT
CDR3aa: CASSIQGYTEAFF

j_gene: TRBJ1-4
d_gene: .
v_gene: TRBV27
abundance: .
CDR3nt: TGTGCCAGCAGTTTGGGGGGGTTTCGTAATGAAAAACTGTTTTTT
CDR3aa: CASSLGGFRNEKLFF